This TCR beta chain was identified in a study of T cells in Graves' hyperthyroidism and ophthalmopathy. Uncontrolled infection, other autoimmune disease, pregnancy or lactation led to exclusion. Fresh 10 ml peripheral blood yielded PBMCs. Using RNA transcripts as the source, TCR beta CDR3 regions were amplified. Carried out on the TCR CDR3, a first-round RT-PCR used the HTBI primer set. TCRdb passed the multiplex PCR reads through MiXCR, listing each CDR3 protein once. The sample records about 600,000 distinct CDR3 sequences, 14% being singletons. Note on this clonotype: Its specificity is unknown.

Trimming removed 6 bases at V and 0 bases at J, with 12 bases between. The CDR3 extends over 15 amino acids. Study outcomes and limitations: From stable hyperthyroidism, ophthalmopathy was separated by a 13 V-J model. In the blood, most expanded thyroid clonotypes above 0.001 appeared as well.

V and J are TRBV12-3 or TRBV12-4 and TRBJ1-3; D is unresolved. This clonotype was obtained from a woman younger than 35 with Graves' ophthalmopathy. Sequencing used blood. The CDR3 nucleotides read TGTGCCAGCAGATTGGACGGAGACTCTGGAAACACCATATATTTT. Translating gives CASRLDGDSGNTIYF.